The clone carrying this T cell receptor (delta chain) was found a few times. The antigen remains unidentified. Extracted RNA was reverse transcribed into cDNA. The CDR3 regions were amplified by multiplex PCR from V-gene primers to a constant-region primer. TCRdb re-called clones from the multiplex PCR reads via CATT. This sample has tens of thousands of delta-chain clones; more than 13% occur once, and the top ten carry 0.3% to 0.45%. The data originate from a study of Vδ1+ human thymocytes. Notes on the study in general: Unlike peripheral blood Vdelta1+ controls, thymic delta-chain sequences included about 20% Vdelta2 and few Vdelta3. In the thymus, TRG and TRD repertoires looked highly polyclonal with Gaussian CDR3 lengths.

The CDR3 is 20 amino acids. CDR1 and CDR2 from the germline V gene are TSWWSYY and QGS. V shed 0 bases and J 0 bases; nucleotides not matched to a gene: 15. After alphabeta T cell depletion, CD3+ Vdelta1+ Vdelta2- thymocytes were sorted. This receptor was taken from a girl under three years old who had congenital heart surgery. The chain combines TRDV1 with TRDJ1; 8 nucleotides match TRDD3. Sequenced input: Vdelta1+ gamma-delta thymocytes from the thymus. Documented subset: FACS-sorted CD3+ TCRalphabeta- TCRVdelta1+ TCRVdelta2- thymocytes. The CDR3 protein is CALGELPLRPLGEHTDKLIF. CDR3 nucleotides: TGTGCTCTTGGGGAACTCCCCTTAAGGCCGCTGGGGGAACACACCGATAAACTCATCTTT.